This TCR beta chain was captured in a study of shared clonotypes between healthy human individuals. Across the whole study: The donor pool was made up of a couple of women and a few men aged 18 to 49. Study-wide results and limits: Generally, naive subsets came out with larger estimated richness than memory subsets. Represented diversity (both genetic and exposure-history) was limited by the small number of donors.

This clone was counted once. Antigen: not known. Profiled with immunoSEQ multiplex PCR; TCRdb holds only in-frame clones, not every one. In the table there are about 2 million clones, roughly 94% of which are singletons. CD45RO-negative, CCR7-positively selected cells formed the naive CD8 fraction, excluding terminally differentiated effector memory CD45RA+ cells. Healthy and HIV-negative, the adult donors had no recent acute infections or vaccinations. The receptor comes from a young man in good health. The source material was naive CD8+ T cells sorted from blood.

CDR3 sequence (DNA): TGCGCCAGCAGTGATGGAGGGTACACTGAAGCTTTCTTT. This sequence encodes CASSDGGYTEAFF. The chain is built from TRBV10-2 and TRBJ1-1; D gene unclear. This CDR3 has 13 amino acids. The V gene's germline CDR1 is WSHSY and CDR2 SAAADI. V was trimmed by 3 bases and J by 3 bases, leaving 8 bases between them.